These 26 T cell receptor beta chains came from one sample sequenced in a study of siplizumab effects on memory and regulatory T cells. Clones were read by immunoSEQ multiplex PCR, and TCRdb kept only the in-frame ones, dropping some. The sample consists of about 100,000 clones, more than 85% of them appearing once. The sequenced sample was CD4+ T cells sorted from blood. The receptors come from a human donor in good health. Some clones in this sample may be carry-over from other donors' samples.

This chain joins TRBV5-5 and TRBJ1-5; D is ambiguous. The CDR3 totals 12 residues. The V and J ends lost 0 bases and 12 bases respectively, with 10 bases between them. The germline CDR1 and CDR2 sequences are SGHKS and YYEKEE (reference sequence). The CDR3 reads CASSLVGRGQHF. The CDR3 region has the DNA TGTGCCAGCAGCTTGGTGGGCAGAGGCCAGCATTTT.

The chain employs TRBV19 and TRBJ2-3, with a weak D call TRBD2 (6 bases). V gave up 5 bases and J gave up 6 bases, with 12 bases separating them. Germline CDR1 is LNHDA and CDR2 is SQIVND (reference sequence). The CDR3 contains 13 residues. The CDR3 DNA follows: TGTGCCAGTAGTGATCCGGCGGGGGATACGCAGTATTTT. Residues: CASSDPAGDTQYF.

Worth noting for this clone: The junction does not match germline at one end; this may be a read error. The V and J genes are TRBV7-7 and TRBJ2-2, with D tentatively TRBD1 (6 bases). Germline V lookup: CDR1 SSHAT, CDR2 FNYEAQ (reference sequence). CDR3 length equals 14 residues. The CDR3 loop reads CASSLYQGTGELFF. The CDR3 DNA follows: TGTGCTAGCAGCTTATATCAGGGGACCGGGGAGCTGTTTTTT.

The J gene is TRBJ1-1, the V gene TRBV6-5; TRBD1 might be the D (5 bases). Germline CDR1 and CDR2: MNHEY and SVGAGI. The CDR3 has 15 residues. V lost 0 bases and J lost 11, with 19 bases in between. The CDR3 sequence is CASSYSVGRDASAFF. CDR3 bases: TGTGCCAGCAGTTACTCGGTGGGCAGGGATGCTTCGGCTTTCTTT.

The chain recombines TRBV7-9 with TRBJ1-1, with TRBD1 as a possible D gene (6 bases). Per the germline V gene, CDR1 is SEHNR and CDR2 is FQNEAQ (reference sequence). This CDR3 is 14 amino acids long. With 4 bases removed from V and 4 bases from J, the gap between germline ends came to 13 bases. The CDR3 nucleotides read TGTGCCAGCAGCTCACAGGGCTTAGGCACTGAAGCTTTCTTT. Amino acids: CASSSQGLGTEAFF.

There are a few counts of this clone. The same CDR3 arises from other DNA sequences in this sample as well. V and J are TRBV7-3 and TRBJ2-6; D gene uncertain. The V end was cut by 1 base, the J end by 1 base, with 5 bases between. The germline gives CDR1 SGHTA, CDR2 FQGTGA. The CDR3 is 15 residues long. The CDR3 nucleotides read TGTGCCAGCAGCTTAAGCACTTCTGGGGCCAACGTCCTGACTTTC. This sequence encodes CASSLSTSGANVLTF. Supplemented by reference TRBV7-3 and TRBJ2-6, the full variable domain reads GAGVSQTPSNKVTEKGKYVELRCDPISGHTALYWYRQSLGQGPEFLIYFQGTGAADDSGLPNDRFFAVRPEGSVSTLKIQRTERGDSAVYLCASSLSTSGANVLTFGAGSRLTVL.

The chain joins TRBV6-5 to TRBJ2-5; 7 bases agree with TRBD1. The end of the DNA aligns better with TRBJ2-7, so the J call may be wrong. Germline V gene sequence: CDR1 MNHEY, CDR2 SVGAGI. CDR3 size: 13 residues. The CDR3 here is CASSYDDRVEQYF. The CDR3 DNA sequence: TGTGCCAGCAGTTACGACGACAGGGTCGAGCAGTACTTC.

This clone was counted a few times. Other nucleotide sequences in the sample specify the same CDR3. V is TRBV2 and J is TRBJ2-7; no definite D call. CDR1 and CDR2 from the germline V gene are SNHLY and FYNNEI. Deletions cut 5 bases from V and 0 bases from J, with 11 bases between. The CDR3 consists of 14 residues. CDR3 in amino acids: CASSLAANSYEQYF. Here the CDR3 DNA reads TGTGCCAGCAGTCTTGCAGCTAACTCCTACGAGCAGTACTTC.

The V and J genes are TRBV5-8 and TRBJ2-1; 8 positions agree with TRBD2. Germline V lookup: CDR1 SGHTS, CDR2 YDEGEE. V lost 4 bases and J lost 5; bases outside the gene matches: 14. This CDR3 comprises 17 residues. DNA of the CDR3: TGTGCCAGCAGCGGGCCGTTAACTAGCGGCCTAAACAATGAGCAGTTCTTC. Translating it yields CASSGPLTSGLNNEQFF.

The chain employs TRBV14 and TRBJ2-2; D is unresolved. V lost 2 bases, J lost 6 bases, and 16 bases lay in between. The germline CDR1 and CDR2 sequences are SGHDN and FVKESK. CDR3 length: 16 amino acids. CDR3 in DNA: TGTGCCAGCAGCCAATTAAATGGGTCGCCGTCCGGGGAGCTGTTTTTT. Its protein product is CASSQLNGSPSGELFF. Using reference TRBV14 and TRBJ2-2 for the parts outside the CDR3, the full variable domain is EAGVTQFPSHSVIEKGQTVTLRCDPISGHDNLYWYRRVMGKEIKFLLHFVKESKQDESGMPNNRFLAERTGGTYSTLKVQPAELEDSGVYFCASSQLNGSPSGELFFGEGSRLTVL.

This clone was recorded only once. J is TRBJ1-2 and V is TRBV29-1; D gene unclear. The CDR3 sequence is 10 residues long. Germline V gene data show CDR1 as SQVTM and CDR2 as ANQGSEA. V lost 3 bases and J lost 6, with 5 bases in between. In DNA, the CDR3 is TGCAGCGTTGATACACATGGCTACACCTTC. This gives the protein CSVDTHGYTF.

V gene TRBV5-1 combines with J gene TRBJ2-7; TRBD2 agrees at 12 bases. This CDR3 has 15 amino acids. Trimming at V came to 4 bases and at J to 5 bases, leaving 7 bases not matched to a gene. CDR1 and CDR2 (germline): SGHRS, YFSETQ. The CDR3 DNA follows: TGCGCCAGCAGCGTCACTAGCGGGAGGAGGAACGAGCAGTACTTC. Residues: CASSVTSGRRNEQYF. Looking up the rest from reference TRBV5-1 and TRBJ2-7 gives the full variable domain: KAGVTQTPRYLIKTRGQQVTLSCSPISGHRSVSWYQQTPGQGLQFLFEYFSETQRNKGNFPGRFSGRQFSNSRSEMNVSTLELGDSALYLCASSVTSGRRNEQYFGPGTRLTVT.

The count of this clone is one. The chain uses TRBV2 and TRBJ1-5, with D tentatively TRBD1 (5 bases). V gave up 7 bases and J gave up 1 base, with 8 bases separating them. CDR3 length: 13 residues. Germline V lookup: CDR1 SNHLY, CDR2 FYNNEI. The CDR3 loop is CASTRDSNQPQHF. The CDR3 region has the DNA TGTGCCAGCACGAGGGACAGCAATCAGCCCCAGCATTTT.

J is TRBJ2-7 and V is TRBV11-3, with D perhaps matching TRBD2 (5 bases). The CDR3 is made up of 13 amino acids. Germline values: CDR1 SGHNT, CDR2 YENEEA. The V end was cut by 0 bases, the J end by 7 bases, with 10 bases between. CDR3 DNA sequence: TGTGCCAGCAGCTTAGAACAGTGGAGGGAGCAGTACTTC. It codes for CASSLEQWREQYF.

The rearrangement joins TRBV5-1 to TRBJ2-7; the D is unclear. The CDR3 is 18 amino acids. Germline V CDR1 and CDR2: SGHRS, YFSETQ. Trimming pared 1 base from V and 3 bases from J, leaving 23 bases between. The DNA of the CDR3 is TGCGCCAGCAGCTTGTGGAGCCCCCGGTCTCGGCAGAACTACGAGCAGTACTTC. It yields the protein CASSLWSPRSRQNYEQYF.

The V call is TRBV28, the J call TRBJ1-1, with TRBD1 matching 8 bases. J lost 7 bases, V lost 6 bases, and 10 bases had no gene match. This CDR3 has 14 residues. Germline V gene data show CDR1 as MDHEN and CDR2 as SYDVKM. CDR3 sequence: CASRPIGTGREAFF. CDR3 sequence (DNA): TGTGCCAGCAGACCAATAGGGACAGGCCGTGAAGCTTTCTTT.

The chain links TRBV5-6 to TRBJ2-3; the D call may be TRBD1 or TRBD2 (5 bases each). The CDR3 covers 17 residues. Trimming stripped 3 bases from V and 2 bases from J, with 19 bases between. From germline, CDR1 is SGHDT and CDR2 YYEEEE. The CDR3 sequence: CASSSWGRRGPTDTQYF. CDR3 bases: TGTGCCAGCAGCTCCTGGGGGAGAAGGGGTCCCACAGATACGCAGTATTTT.

CDR3 sequence (DNA): TGTGCCAGCAGCATTAGCGGGAGAGGAGGTTCCGGGGAGCTGTTTTTT. Translation gives CASSISGRGGSGELFF. The V gene is TRBV7-6, the J gene TRBJ2-2; 9 nucleotides align to TRBD2. Germline loops: CDR1 SGHVS, CDR2 FNYEAQ. The junction had 10 bases not matched to a gene; V was cut back by 5 bases and J by 6 bases. The CDR3 is 16 amino acids.

In its sample, this clone was seen once. The chain links TRBV7-8 to TRBJ2-7; D may be TRBD2 (7 bases). The length of the CDR3 is 14 residues. Trimming left V 5 bases short and J 7 bases short, with 18 bases between. The germline CDR1 and CDR2 sequences are SGHVS and FQNEAQ. The CDR3 coding sequence is TGTGCCAGCAGCCCTCGTGGGGGGGGCAGGGAGCAGTACTTC. The encoded protein is CASSPRGGGREQYF. The whole variable domain, filled in from reference TRBV7-8 and TRBJ2-7, reads GAGVSQSPRYKVAKRGQDVALRCDPISGHVSLFWYQQALGQGPEFLTYFQNEAQLDKSGLPSDRFFAERPEGSVSTLKIQRTQQEDSAVYLCASSPRGGGREQYFGPGTRLTVT.

This chain links TRBV29-1 with TRBJ2-5, with a possible D match to TRBD2 (5 bases). The CDR3 has 11 residues. Germline-derived CDR1 and CDR2 are SQVTM and ANQGSEA. V shed 4 bases and J shed 3 bases, with 6 bases lying between them. In DNA, the CDR3 is TGCAGCGTTGGGGGAGAAGAGACCCAGTACTTC. Translation gives CSVGGEETQYF. The variable domain in full, with the rest retrieved from reference TRBV29-1 and TRBJ2-5, is SAVISQKPSRDICQRGTSLTIQCQVDSQVTMMFWYRQQPGQSLTLIATANQGSEATYESGFVIDKFPISRPNLTFSTLTVSNMSPEDSSIYLCSVGGEETQYFGPGTRLLVL.

V and J are TRBV6-5 and TRBJ2-6; 7 positions agree with TRBD1. From germline, CDR1 is MNHEY and CDR2 SVGAGI. Trimming at V came to 4 bases and at J to 1 base, leaving 1 base not matched to a gene. There are 15 residues in the CDR3. CDR3 nucleotides: TGTGCCAGCAGTTCCAGGGGGTCTGGGGCCAACGTCCTGACTTTC. This gives the protein CASSSRGSGANVLTF.

This rearrangement joins TRBV19 to TRBJ1-2, with D unresolved. The V gene's germline CDR1 is LNHDA and CDR2 SQIVND (reference sequence). The V end lost 5 bases, the J end lost 4 bases, and 11 bases lay between the germline ends. The CDR3 loop spans 13 amino acids. The CDR3 is CASSPREGYGYTF. The DNA of the CDR3 is TGTGCCAGTAGTCCTCGGGAAGGCTATGGCTACACCTTC.

The chain carries TRBV6-5 and TRBJ2-1; TRBD2 is a possible D gene (5 bases). V lost 6 bases, J lost 6 bases, and 12 bases lay in between. Germline assignment: CDR1 MNHEY and CDR2 SVGAGI. The CDR3 contains 13 residues. The CDR3, as DNA: TGTGCCAGCAGCCGGGATTCGGGCAATGAGCAGTTCTTC. This gives the protein CASSRDSGNEQFF.

The chain is built from TRBV21-1 and TRBJ2-7; TRBD2, the table's D call, was not compared with the DNA. TRBV21-1 is deemed a pseudogene. The CDR3 length is 15 residues. CDR3 amino acids: CASSKWVAGVGEQYF. The CDR3 DNA reads as TGTGCCAGCAGCAAGTGGGTAGCGGGAGTTGGCGAGCAGTACTTC.

This clone was counted between two and nine times. This chain uses TRBV18 with TRBJ1-2, with 7 bases matching TRBD1. V lost 1 base and J lost 6; bases outside the gene matches: 5. The CDR3 runs 14 residues. CDR1 KGHSH and CDR2 LQKENI come from the germline V gene. As DNA, the CDR3 is TGTGCCAGCTCACCACTCGGGACAGAGGATGGCTACACCTTC. Protein sequence: CASSPLGTEDGYTF.

The V gene is TRBV18, the J gene TRBJ1-2; TRBD1 agrees at 8 bases. The V segment lost 3 bases and the J segment 7 bases; nucleotides outside the gene matches: 7. The CDR3 sequence is 14 residues long. CDR1 is KGHSH and CDR2 is LQKENI in the germline V gene. This CDR3 reads CASSPTDRAPGYTF. The CDR3 nucleotides are TGTGCCAGCTCACCGACGGACAGGGCTCCTGGCTACACCTTC. Complete variable domain (other parts from reference TRBV18 and TRBJ1-2): NAGVMQNPRHLVRRRGQEARLRCSPMKGHSHVYWYRQLPEEGLKFMVYLQKENIIDESGMPKERFSAEFPKEGPSILRIQQVVRGDSAAYFCASSPTDRAPGYTFGSGTRLTVV.